This TCR beta chain was captured by sequencing in a study of cytomegalovirus exposure and HLA in healthy donors. General study findings and limits: In a later analysis, V- and J-gene trimming of beta chains associated with a DCLRE1C missense variant, replicated independently.

V was pared by 4 bases and J by 4 bases, with 7 bases between. The CDR3 spans 12 residues. Germline CDR1 reads ENHRY; CDR2 reads SYGVKD. Researchers ran the PCR with 60 Vbeta and 13 Jbeta primers. Data came from immunoSEQ multiplex PCR; TCRdb stores just in-frame clones and leaves some out. The sample yields around 170,000 clones, 75% to 90% seen once. A few counts support this clone. Its antigen is not identified. This clonotype was obtained from a woman between 18 and 29 years old in good health and CMV-seronegative. V and J are TRBV10-3 and TRBJ1-1; D gene uncertain. Sample: PBMCs. Here the CDR3 DNA reads TGTGCCATCAGTGGAGAGAGCACTGAAGCTTTCTTT. As protein: CAISGESTEAFF.